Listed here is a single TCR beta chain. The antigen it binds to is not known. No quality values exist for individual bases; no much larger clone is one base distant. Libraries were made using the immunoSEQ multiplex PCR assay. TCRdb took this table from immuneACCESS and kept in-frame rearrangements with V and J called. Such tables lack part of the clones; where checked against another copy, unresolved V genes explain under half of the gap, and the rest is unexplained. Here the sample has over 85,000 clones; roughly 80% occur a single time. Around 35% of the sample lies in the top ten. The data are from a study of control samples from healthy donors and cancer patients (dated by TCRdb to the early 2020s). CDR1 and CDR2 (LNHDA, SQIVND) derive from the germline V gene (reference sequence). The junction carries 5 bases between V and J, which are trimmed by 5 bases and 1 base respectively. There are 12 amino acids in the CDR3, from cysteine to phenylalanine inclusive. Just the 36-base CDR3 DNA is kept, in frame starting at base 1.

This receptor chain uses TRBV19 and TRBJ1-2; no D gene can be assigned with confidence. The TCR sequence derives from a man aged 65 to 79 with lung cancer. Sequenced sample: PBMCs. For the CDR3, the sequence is CASSPDNYGYTF. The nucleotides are TGTGCCAGTAGTCCGGATAACTATGGCTACACCTTC.